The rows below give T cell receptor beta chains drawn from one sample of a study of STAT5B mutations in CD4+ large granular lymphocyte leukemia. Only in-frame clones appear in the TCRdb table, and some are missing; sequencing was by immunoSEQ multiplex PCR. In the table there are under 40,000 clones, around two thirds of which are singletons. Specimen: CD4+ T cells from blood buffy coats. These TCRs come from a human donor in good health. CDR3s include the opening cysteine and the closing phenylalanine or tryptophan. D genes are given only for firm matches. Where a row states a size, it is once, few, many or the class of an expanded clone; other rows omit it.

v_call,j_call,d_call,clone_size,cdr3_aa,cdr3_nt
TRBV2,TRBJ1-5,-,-,CASRESRGNSNQPQHF,TGTGCCAGCAGGGAATCCAGGGGTAATAGCAATCAGCCCCAGCATTTT
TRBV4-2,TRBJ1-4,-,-,CASSLVGEKLFF,TGTGCCAGCAGCCTTGTGGGAGAAAAACTGTTTTTT
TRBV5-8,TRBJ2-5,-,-,CASSLAGQNTQYF,TGTGCCAGCAGCTTGGCCGGACAGAATACCCAGTACTTC
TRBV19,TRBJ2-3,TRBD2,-,CASRLLAGGTTDTQYF,TGTGCCAGTCGCCTGTTAGCGGGGGGGACCACAGATACGCAGTATTTT
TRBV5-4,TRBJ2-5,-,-,CASSSNMPGGETQYF,TGTGCCAGCAGCTCAAACATGCCTGGGGGGGAGACCCAGTACTTC
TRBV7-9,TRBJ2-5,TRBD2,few,CASRISAGEETQYF,TGTGCCAGCAGGATCTCGGCGGGGGAAGAGACCCAGTACTTC
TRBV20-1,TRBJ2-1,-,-,CSAGYNEQFF,TGCAGTGCTGGGTACAATGAGCAGTTCTTC
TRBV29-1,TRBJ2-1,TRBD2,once,CSVVETSGLAKRSEQFF,TGCAGCGTTGTCGAGACTAGCGGGCTAGCTAAACGGAGTGAGCAGTTCTTC
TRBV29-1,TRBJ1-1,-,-,CSFRWGLDTEAFF,TGCAGCTTCCGTTGGGGGCTGGACACTGAAGCTTTCTTT
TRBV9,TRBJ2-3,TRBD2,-,CASSALSGGTSGGLTDTQYF,TGTGCCAGCAGCGCGCTATCCGGGGGGACTAGCGGGGGGCTCACAGATACGCAGTATTTT
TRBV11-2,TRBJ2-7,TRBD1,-,CASSRRDRAYEQYF,TGTGCCAGCAGTAGACGGGACAGGGCCTACGAGCAGTACTTC
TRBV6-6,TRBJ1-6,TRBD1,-,CASSPGTGSLSPLHF,TGTGCCAGCAGCCCCGGGACAGGGTCTCTTTCACCCCTCCACTTT
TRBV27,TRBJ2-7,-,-,CASSYLADYEQYF,TGTGCCAGCAGTTATCTTGCGGACTACGAGCAGTACTTC
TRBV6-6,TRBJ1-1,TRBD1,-,CASTPGQGLTEAFF,TGTGCCAGCACCCCTGGACAGGGGCTCACTGAAGCTTTCTTT
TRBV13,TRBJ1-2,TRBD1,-,CASSFPGQGIYGYTF,TGTGCCAGCAGCTTCCCGGGACAGGGGATTTATGGCTACACCTTC
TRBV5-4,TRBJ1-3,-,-,CASSSGGGASGNTIYF,TGTGCCAGCAGCTCCGGCGGGGGAGCCTCTGGAAACACCATATATTTT
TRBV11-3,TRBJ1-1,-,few,CASSPSGVNTEAFF,TGTGCCAGCAGCCCTAGCGGAGTGAACACTGAAGCTTTCTTT
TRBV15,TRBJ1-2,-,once,CATSRDPGTLWNYGYTF,TGTGCCACCAGCAGAGATCCGGGGACACTCTGGAACTATGGCTACACCTTC
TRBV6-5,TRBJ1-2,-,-,CASSSPTITNYGYTF,TGTGCCAGCAGTTCTCCCACGATTACTAACTATGGCTACACCTTC
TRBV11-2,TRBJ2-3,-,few,CASSFGEDTQYF,TGTGCCAGCAGCTTCGGGGAGGATACGCAGTATTTT
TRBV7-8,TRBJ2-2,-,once,CASSPQEGGNTGELFF,TGTGCCAGCAGCCCCCAAGAGGGGGGAAACACCGGGGAGCTGTTTTTT
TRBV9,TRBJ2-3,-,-,CASSVAQGGGGRTDTQYF,TGTGCCAGCAGCGTAGCCCAAGGGGGCGGGGGCCGCACAGATACGCAGTATTTT
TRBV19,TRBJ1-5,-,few,CASSIDISNQPQHF,TGTGCCAGTAGTATCGACATTAGCAATCAGCCCCAGCATTTT
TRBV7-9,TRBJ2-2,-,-,CASSLQADTGELFF,TGTGCCAGCAGCTTACAGGCCGACACCGGGGAGCTGTTTTTT
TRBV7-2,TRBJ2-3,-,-,CASSLAAGSTDTQYF,TGTGCCAGCAGCTTAGCCGCGGGGAGCACAGATACGCAGTATTTT
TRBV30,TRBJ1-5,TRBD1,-,CAWAQGTGTNQPQHF,TGTGCCTGGGCTCAAGGGACAGGAACGAATCAGCCCCAGCATTTT
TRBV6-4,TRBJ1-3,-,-,CASSERTHSGNTIYF,TGTGCCAGCAGTGAGAGGACACACTCTGGAAACACCATATATTTT
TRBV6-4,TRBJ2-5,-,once,CASSPDRGHGAQYF,TGTGCCAGCAGCCCTGACAGAGGACATGGAGCCCAGTACTTC
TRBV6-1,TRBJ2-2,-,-,CAFLPDSGGTGELFF,TGTGCCTTTTTACCCGACAGTGGCGGGACCGGGGAGCTGTTTTTT
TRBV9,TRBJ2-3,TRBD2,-,CASSGLTGGTSGGPTDTQYF,TGTGCCAGCAGCGGACTGACAGGGGGGACTAGCGGGGGACCCACAGATACGCAGTATTTT
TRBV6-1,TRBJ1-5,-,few,CASSGTFNQPQHF,TGTGCCAGTTCCGGGACATTCAATCAGCCCCAGCATTTT
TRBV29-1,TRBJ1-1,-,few,CSYIGGANTEAFF,TGCAGTTACATTGGGGGGGCGAACACTGAAGCTTTCTTT
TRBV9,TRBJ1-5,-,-,CASSVMAGDQPQHF,TGTGCCAGCAGCGTAATGGCAGGGGATCAGCCCCAGCATTTT
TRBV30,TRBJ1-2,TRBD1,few,CAWETGSGYTF,TGTGCCTGGGAGACAGGGAGTGGCTACACCTTC
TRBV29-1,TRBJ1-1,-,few,CSARSGWTEAFF,TGCAGCGCCCGATCAGGGTGGACTGAAGCTTTCTTT
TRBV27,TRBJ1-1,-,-,CASSLKPGSGTEAFF,TGTGCCAGCAGTTTAAAACCAGGGTCAGGTACTGAAGCTTTCTTT
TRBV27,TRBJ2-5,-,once,CASSSRQLQETQYF,TGTGCCAGCAGTTCGCGTCAGCTTCAAGAGACCCAGTACTTC